The 27 T cell receptor beta chains below were found in one sample sequenced in a study of T cell responses to AZD1222 COVID-19 vaccine. Only in-frame clones appear in the TCRdb table, and some are missing; sequencing was by immunoSEQ multiplex PCR. The repertoire holds about 120,000 clones, with under 95% as singletons. The source material was peripheral blood, sampled 28 days after the second AZD1222 dose. These receptors were taken from an adult who received the AZD1222 COVID-19 vaccine.

This clone was recorded only once. This chain uses TRBV9 with TRBJ1-2, with D possibly TRBD1 on 5 matching bases. With 3 bases removed from V and 8 bases from J, the gap between germline ends came to 14 bases. CDR3 length: 13 residues. Per germline, CDR1 SGDLS and CDR2 YYNGEE. In DNA, the CDR3 is TGTGCCAGCAGCGCCGGGACCACGAGGGGCTACACCTTC. It codes for CASSAGTTRGYTF. The full variable domain, completed using reference TRBV9 and TRBJ1-2, is DSGVTQTPKHLITATGQRVTLRCSPRSGDLSVYWYQQSLDQGLQFLIQYYNGEERAKGNILERFSAQQFPDLHSELNLSSLELGDSALYFCASSAGTTRGYTFGSGTRLTVV.

The chain links TRBV7-9 to TRBJ1-2; D possibly corresponds to TRBD1 (5 bases). This CDR3 is 14 amino acids long. Per the germline V gene, CDR1 is SEHNR and CDR2 is FQNEAQ (reference sequence). Deletions cut 2 bases from V and 2 bases from J, with 9 bases between. CDR3 protein: CASSLIQANYGYTF. DNA for the CDR3: TGTGCCAGCAGCTTAATACAGGCCAACTATGGCTACACCTTC.

This clone is a singleton in its sample. The V and J genes are TRBV27 and TRBJ1-6; D ambiguous. The CDR3 contains 14 residues. Germline V gene sequence: CDR1 MNHEY, CDR2 SMNVEV (reference sequence). V lost 6 bases, J lost 5 bases, and 11 bases lay in between. CDR3 nucleotides: TGTGCCAGCAGCCTAAATGAACATAATTCACCCCTCCACTTT. As protein: CASSLNEHNSPLHF.

This chain uses TRBV30 with TRBJ2-7, with D perhaps given as TRBD1 or TRBD2 (6 bases each). CDR1 is GTSNPN, CDR2 SVGIG, per germline (reference sequence). This CDR3 spans 11 amino acids. Trimming pared 1 base from V and 6 bases from J, leaving 7 bases between. In nucleotides, the CDR3 is TGTGCCTGGAGTGAGGGGGGCGAGCAGTACTTC. Amino acid sequence: CAWSEGGEQYF.

CDR3 sequence: CASSQDEGEAFF. In DNA, the CDR3 is TGTGCCAGCAGCCAAGATGAGGGGGAAGCTTTCTTT. The J gene is TRBJ1-1, the V gene TRBV3-1 (or the pseudogene TRBV3-2), with D perhaps matching TRBD1 (5 bases). Deletions cut 0 bases from V and 8 bases from J, with 7 bases between. The CDR3 is 12 amino acids. The germline V gene has CDR1 LGHDT and CDR2 YNNKEL (reference sequence).

The chain couples TRBV9 to TRBJ2-2; 10 nucleotides agree with TRBD2. CDR1 SGDLS and CDR2 YYNGEE come from the germline V gene. Trimming removed 0 bases from V and 1 base from J; junction bases left unmatched: 3. The CDR3 spans 17 residues. CDR3 region: CASSVGIAGGNTGELFF. The CDR3 nucleotides read TGTGCCAGCAGCGTAGGCATAGCGGGAGGGAACACCGGGGAGCTGTTTTTT.

The V and J genes are TRBV10-3 and TRBJ1-5, with 7 bases that match TRBD1. Germline-derived CDR1 and CDR2 are ENHRY and SYGVKD. V lost 3 bases to trimming and J lost 3 bases; unmatched junction nucleotides: 5. CDR3 length equals 15 residues. The CDR3 DNA reads TGTGCCATCAGTGACGGACAGGACTACAATCAGCCCCAGCATTTT. Its translation is CAISDGQDYNQPQHF.

This chain connects TRBV5-1 to TRBJ1-3; 7 nucleotides match TRBD1. The ends lost 4 bases at V and 0 bases at J; junction bases unmatched: 4. CDR1 is SGHRS and CDR2 is YFSETQ in the germline V gene. The CDR3 length is 15 residues. CDR3 loop: CASSRDRASGNTIYF. In DNA, the CDR3 is TGCGCCAGCAGCCGTGACAGGGCCTCTGGAAACACCATATATTTT. The full variable domain, in which reference TRBV5-1 and TRBJ1-3 provide the parts outside the CDR3, is KAGVTQTPRYLIKTRGQQVTLSCSPISGHRSVSWYQQTPGQGLQFLFEYFSETQRNKGNFPGRFSGRQFSNSRSEMNVSTLELGDSALYLCASSRDRASGNTIYFGEGSWLTVV.

This chain connects TRBV15 to TRBJ2-5; 8 bases are a match to TRBD2. V lost 0 bases, J lost 2 bases, and 8 bases stayed unmatched. The CDR3 covers 17 residues. Germline CDR1 and CDR2: LNHNV and YYDKDF (reference sequence). In nucleotides, the CDR3 is TGTGCCACCAGCAGAGATCCCGGGGGGGTGCGGCAAGAGACCCAGTACTTC. Protein sequence: CATSRDPGGVRQETQYF.

The chain combines TRBV7-2 with TRBJ1-6, with 7 nucleotides matching TRBD1. CDR3 size: 13 residues. After removal of 6 bases from V and 8 bases from J, the junction contained 4 bases not matched to a gene. Germline V gene lookup returns CDR1 SGHTA and CDR2 FQGNSA. CDR3 coding DNA: TGTGCCAGCAGTGATCAGGGGGATTCACCCCTCCACTTT. It is translated as CASSDQGDSPLHF.

This sequence joins TRBV27 and TRBJ1-3, with no clear D. The V and J ends lost 0 bases and 0 bases respectively, with 15 bases between them. This CDR3 has 18 amino acids. Per the germline V gene, CDR1 is MNHEY and CDR2 is SMNVEV (reference sequence). The CDR3 DNA reads TGTGCCAGCAGTTTATCGGTGAGGGAAGGCATCTCTGGAAACACCATATATTTT. It encodes CASSLSVREGISGNTIYF.

The table lists this clone with a count of one. This rearrangement joins TRBV24-1 to TRBJ1-2; perhaps TRBD1 as D (6 bases). CDR1 is KGHDR, CDR2 SFDVKD, per germline. The CDR3 has 14 residues. Trimming shortened V by 7 bases and J by 2 bases, and 13 bases separated the two germline ends. CDR3 nucleotides: TGTGCCACCAGGGGACACCTCGGCAACTATGGCTACACCTTC. Translated, it gives CATRGHLGNYGYTF.

V gene TRBV27 combines with J gene TRBJ1-5; D call uncertain. V was trimmed by 4 bases and J by 4 bases, leaving 8 bases between them. The length of the CDR3 is 13 residues. Germline assignment: CDR1 MNHEY and CDR2 SMNVEV (reference sequence). The CDR3 here is CASSWSQNQPQHF. DNA for the CDR3: TGTGCCAGCAGTTGGTCCCAGAATCAGCCCCAGCATTTT.

This clone has a single count. The rearrangement uses TRBV23-1 and TRBJ2-5; 10 positions match TRBD2. TRBV23-1 is sorted into the ORF group, with uncertain function. V lost 10 bases and J lost 4; bases outside the gene matches: 12. This CDR3 is 15 amino acids long. The CDR3 bases are TGCGCCATATGGGAGAGCGGGGGGGCCCGAGAGACCCAGTACTTC. Translation: CAIWESGGARETQYF.

The chain recombines TRBV7-3 with TRBJ2-1, with TRBD2 as a possible D gene (5 bases). The CDR3 is made up of 17 amino acids. V was clipped by 5 bases and J by 3 bases, with 20 bases between them. Germline V gene lookup returns CDR1 SGHTA and CDR2 FQGTGA. CDR3 amino acids: CASSPVSGRLLYNEQFF. The CDR3 bases are TGTGCCAGCAGCCCCGTGAGCGGCCGGTTGCTCTACAATGAGCAGTTCTTC.

This clone appeared a few times. The V call is TRBV27, the J call TRBJ1-1; no reliable D call. Germline CDR1 and CDR2: MNHEY and SMNVEV (reference sequence). The V gene lost 0 bases and the J gene lost 8 bases, with 10 bases spanning the gap. This CDR3 comprises 13 residues. As DNA, the CDR3 is TGTGCCAGCAGTTTATCAGTATTAGGAGAAGCTTTCTTT. It specifies CASSLSVLGEAFF.

V usage is TRBV5-1 and J usage is TRBJ2-1, with 8 bases fitting TRBD1. Per the germline V gene, CDR1 is SGHRS and CDR2 is YFSETQ. The V segment lost 2 bases and the J segment 6 bases; nucleotides outside the gene matches: 7. This CDR3 contains 15 residues. The CDR3 DNA sequence: TGCGCCAGCAGCTTTCCCCAGGGGGCTATCAATGAGCAGTTCTTC. Its translation is CASSFPQGAINEQFF.

The chain links TRBV28 to TRBJ2-7, with TRBD1 identical over 10 bases. J gave up 2 bases and V 6 bases, and 4 bases lay outside the gene matches. The V gene's germline CDR1 is MDHEN and CDR2 SYDVKM. The length of the CDR3 is 14 residues. The chain's CDR3 is CASSGQGDAYEQYF. The CDR3 coding sequence is TGTGCCAGCAGCGGACAGGGGGACGCCTACGAGCAGTACTTC.

The chain links TRBV10-3 to TRBJ1-5; TRBD1 is a possible D gene (5 bases). From germline, CDR1 is ENHRY and CDR2 SYGVKD. V lost 8 bases, J lost 4 bases, and 15 bases lay in between. The CDR3 totals 14 residues. CDR3 protein: CAISPGQRNQPQHF. CDR3 DNA sequence: TGTGCCATCTCCCCGGGGCAGCGGAATCAGCCCCAGCATTTT.

The chain recombines TRBV7-9 with TRBJ2-7; TRBD2 aligns across 10 bases. CDR1 and CDR2 (germline): SEHNR, FQNEAQ (reference sequence). V gave up 0 bases and J gave up 2 bases; unmatched junction bases: 7. CDR3 length equals 17 residues. The CDR3, as DNA: TGTGCCAGCAGCTTAGCGAGGGGACTAGCGCCGACCTACGAGCAGTACTTC. Protein: CASSLARGLAPTYEQYF. The entire variable domain, with the rest obtained from reference TRBV7-9 and TRBJ2-7, is as follows: DTGVSQNPRHKITKRGQNVTFRCDPISEHNRLYWYRQTLGQGPEFLTYFQNEAQLEKSRLLSDRFSAERPKGSFSTLEIQRTEQGDSAMYLCASSLARGLAPTYEQYFGPGTRLTVT.

V usage is TRBV7-9 and J usage is TRBJ2-7, with a tentative D call TRBD1 (6 bases). Trimming took 5 bases from V and 0 from J, leaving 17 bases between them. Looked up from germline, CDR1 is SEHNR and CDR2 is FQNEAQ (reference sequence). CDR3 length: 16 amino acids. This chain's CDR3 is CASSVDTPDSSYEQYF. DNA for the CDR3: TGTGCCAGCAGCGTCGATACTCCGGACAGCTCCTACGAGCAGTACTTC. Using reference TRBV7-9 and TRBJ2-7 for the parts outside the CDR3, the full variable domain is DTGVSQNPRHKITKRGQNVTFRCDPISEHNRLYWYRQTLGQGPEFLTYFQNEAQLEKSRLLSDRFSAERPKGSFSTLEIQRTEQGDSAMYLCASSVDTPDSSYEQYFGPGTRLTVT.

J is TRBJ2-5 and V is TRBV7-3; D is uncertain. The V end lost 1 base, the J end lost 1 base, and 4 bases lay between the germline ends. In germline, CDR1 is SGHTA, CDR2 FQGTGA. CDR3 length: 13 amino acids. CDR3 residues: CASSLRLQETQYF. The CDR3 nucleotides read TGTGCCAGCAGCTTAAGGCTCCAAGAGACCCAGTACTTC.

The rearrangement joins TRBV7-9 to TRBJ1-3, with no clear D. Germline-derived CDR1 and CDR2 are SEHNR and FQNEAQ (reference sequence). The ends were cut back, 1 base at V and 0 bases at J, with 13 bases in the middle. This CDR3 has 17 amino acids. CDR3 DNA: TGTGCCAGCAGCTTAGGGTCGACACCTTACTCTGGAAACACCATATATTTT. Its protein product is CASSLGSTPYSGNTIYF. The whole variable domain, remainder taken from reference TRBV7-9 and TRBJ1-3, is DTGVSQNPRHKITKRGQNVTFRCDPISEHNRLYWYRQTLGQGPEFLTYFQNEAQLEKSRLLSDRFSAERPKGSFSTLEIQRTEQGDSAMYLCASSLGSTPYSGNTIYFGEGSWLTVV.

This clone was observed a few times. In DNA form, the CDR3 reads TGTGCCAGCAGCCGGGTTTACGAGCAGTACTTC. As protein: CASSRVYEQYF. The chain combines TRBV2 with TRBJ2-7; D uncertain. The germline CDR1 and CDR2 sequences are SNHLY and FYNNEI. V gave up 6 bases and J gave up 4 bases, with 7 bases separating them. The CDR3 runs to 11 residues.

This clone was counted a single time. The V call is TRBV6-2 or TRBV6-3, the J call TRBJ1-1; D gene uncertain. In germline, CDR1 is MNHEY, CDR2 SVGEGT. Deletions cut 4 bases from V and 5 bases from J, with 11 bases between. CDR3 length: 13 amino acids. This CDR3 reads CASSSRVWTEAFF. CDR3 nucleotide sequence: TGTGCCAGCAGTTCGAGGGTCTGGACTGAAGCTTTCTTT.

The chain uses TRBV28 and TRBJ2-1; TRBD2 agrees at 9 bases. The CDR3 consists of 16 residues. In germline, CDR1 is MDHEN, CDR2 SYDVKM. With V trimmed by 5 bases and J by 7 bases, 12 bases remained unmatched. The chain's CDR3 is CASSRPSGRTGNEQFF. In DNA form, the CDR3 reads TGTGCCAGCAGTAGACCAAGCGGGAGGACTGGGAATGAGCAGTTCTTC. The full variable domain, in which reference TRBV28 and TRBJ2-1 provide the parts outside the CDR3, is DVKVTQSSRYLVKRTGEKVFLECVQDMDHENMFWYRQDPGLGLRLIYFSYDVKMKEKGDIPEGYSVSREKKERFSLILESASTNQTSMYLCASSRPSGRTGNEQFFGPGTRLTVL.

The genes are TRBV4-1 and TRBJ2-3, with D possibly TRBD2 on 7 matching bases. Trimming shortened V by 0 bases and J by 0 bases, and 19 bases separated the two germline ends. The germline CDR1 and CDR2 sequences are MGHRA and YSYEKL. This CDR3 has 19 amino acids. The CDR3, as DNA: TGCGCCAGCAGCCAAGACCGCTTGGGGGGGCCAACTAGCACAGATACGCAGTATTTT. This gives the protein CASSQDRLGGPTSTDTQYF.